This T cell receptor (beta chain) was found in a study of shared clonotypes between healthy human individuals. V lost 0 bases, J lost 10 bases, and 13 bases lay in between. This CDR3 comprises 13 residues. Germline CDR1 SGDLS, CDR2 YYNGEE. The unsorted samples had 80 million to 95 million PBMCs used for genomic DNA. Measured with immunoSEQ multiplex PCR; TCRdb has only the in-frame clones, and not every one. This sample has 400,000 to 500,000 clones, with 70% to 85% found just once. This TCR was sampled from a woman aged 40 to 50 in good health. Some clones in this sample may be carry-over from other donors' samples. The V and J genes are TRBV9 and TRBJ1-1; D is undetermined. The specimen was PBMCs. In DNA form, the CDR3 reads TGTGCCAGCAGCGTAGATGAGGGAAGCACAGCTTTCTTT. Translating it yields CASSVDEGSTAFF.